Shown below are 7 T cell receptor beta chains from a single sample sequenced in a study of CXCR3-negative and CXCR3-positive naive CD8 T cells. Points from the study as a whole: Hydrophobicity was higher for TRB CDR3s found in CXCR3-positive naive cells than in CXCR3-negative naive cells.

UMI-tagged TRB cDNA libraries were built via 5' RACE. Using the 5' RACE reads, TCRdb records one entry per CDR3 protein without DNA. This sample's table reports over 150,000 distinct CDR3 sequences. The antigens of these receptors remain unknown. The sample was naive CXCR3+ CD8+ T cells from blood. Documented subset: CD45RO-CCR7+CD27+CD95- naive CD8+ T cells expressing CXCR3 (TNR3+). The receptors were sampled from a human donor in good health. Some clones in this sample may be carry-over from other donors' samples.

This sequence joins TRBV20-1 and TRBJ2-5; no DNA is available, so the TRBD1 call from TCRdb remains unchecked. Germline CDR1 is DFQATT and CDR2 is SNEGSKA (reference sequence). The CDR3 length is 11 residues. The CDR3 protein is CSAPGEETQYF.

The rearrangement links TRBV5-1 to TRBJ2-1; the TCRdb call, TRBD1, lacks DNA for checking. The CDR3 totals 16 residues. Per germline, CDR1 SGHRS and CDR2 YFSETQ. The chain's CDR3 is CASSLGQGSLYNEQFF.

The genes are TRBV4-1 and TRBJ2-7; TCRdb lists TRBD2, though no DNA is available to test this call. From germline, CDR1 is MGHRA and CDR2 YSYEKL. The CDR3 totals 13 residues. The CDR3 here is CASSQTRDSEQYF.

This chain connects TRBV2 to TRBJ2-5; TCRdb's D call, TRBD1, is unchecked because there is no DNA. This CDR3 has 14 amino acids. Germline lookup yields CDR1 SNHLY and CDR2 FYNNEI. The CDR3: CARRGHAGQETQYF.

The V and J genes are TRBV15 and TRBJ2-1; no DNA is available, so the TRBD2 call from TCRdb remains unchecked. This CDR3 comprises 17 residues. Germline V lookup: CDR1 LNHNV, CDR2 YYDKDF (reference sequence). This chain's CDR3 is CATSRHSGIPYTNEQFF.

The genes are TRBV4-3 and TRBJ2-2. Germline CDR1 is LGHNA and CDR2 is YSLEER. The length of the CDR3 is 17 residues. The CDR3 protein is CASSQVVSGTNTGELFF.

The gene calls are TRBV7-9 and TRBJ1-4; the D call of TRBD1 rests on TCRdb alone, since no DNA is present to check it. Germline CDR1 reads SEHNR; CDR2 reads FQNEAQ (reference sequence). The CDR3 loop spans 14 amino acids. The CDR3 region is CASSSRQGNEKLFF.